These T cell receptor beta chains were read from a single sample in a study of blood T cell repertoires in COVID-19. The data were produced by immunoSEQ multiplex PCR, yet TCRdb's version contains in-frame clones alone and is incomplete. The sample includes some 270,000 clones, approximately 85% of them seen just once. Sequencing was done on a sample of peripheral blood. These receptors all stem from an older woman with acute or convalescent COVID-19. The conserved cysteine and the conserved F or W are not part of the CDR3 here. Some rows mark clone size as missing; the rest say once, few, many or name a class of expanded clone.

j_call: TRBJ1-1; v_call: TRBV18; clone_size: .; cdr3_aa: ASSPGVNTEAF
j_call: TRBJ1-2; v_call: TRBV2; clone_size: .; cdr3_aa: ASSPGPGGYGYT
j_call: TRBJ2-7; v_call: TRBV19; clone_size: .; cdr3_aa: ASSIWTGAYEQY
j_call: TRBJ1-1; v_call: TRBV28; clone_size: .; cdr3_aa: ASNPLGRVGDTEAF
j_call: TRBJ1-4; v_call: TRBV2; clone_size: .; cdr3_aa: ASRADRGWEKLF
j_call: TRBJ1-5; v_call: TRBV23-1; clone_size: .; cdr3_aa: ASSHRRDRRTGRNQPQH
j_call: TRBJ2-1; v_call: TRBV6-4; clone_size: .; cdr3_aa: ASSDPRYNEQF
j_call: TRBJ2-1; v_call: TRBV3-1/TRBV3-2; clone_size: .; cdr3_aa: ASSLSGGAYNEQF
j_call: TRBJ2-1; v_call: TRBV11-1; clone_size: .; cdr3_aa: ASSLRSSGAYNEQF
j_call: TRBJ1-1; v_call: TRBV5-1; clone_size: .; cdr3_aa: ASSFSGGNTEAF
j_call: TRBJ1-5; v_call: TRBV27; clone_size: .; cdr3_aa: ASKRESYSNQPQH
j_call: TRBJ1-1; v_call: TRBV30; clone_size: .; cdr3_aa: AWSVRSVGTEAF
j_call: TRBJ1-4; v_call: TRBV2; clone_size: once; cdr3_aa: ARALGGCEKLF
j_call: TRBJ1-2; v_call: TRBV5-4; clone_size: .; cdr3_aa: ASSLVGENYGYT
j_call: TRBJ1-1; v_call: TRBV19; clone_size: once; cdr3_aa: ASSIGAVNTEAF
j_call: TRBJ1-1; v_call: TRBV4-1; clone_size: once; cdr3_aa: ASSQDLIGGAF
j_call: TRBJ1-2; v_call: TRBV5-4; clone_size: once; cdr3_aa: ASSLEYGYT
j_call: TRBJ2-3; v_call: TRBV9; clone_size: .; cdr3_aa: ASSVTDYTDTQY
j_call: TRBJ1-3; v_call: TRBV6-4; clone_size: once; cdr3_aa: ASSDQGNTIY
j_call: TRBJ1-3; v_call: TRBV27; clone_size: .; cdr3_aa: ASGRQGGNTIY
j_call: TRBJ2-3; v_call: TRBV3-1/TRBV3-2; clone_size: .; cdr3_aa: ASNSAATTDTQY
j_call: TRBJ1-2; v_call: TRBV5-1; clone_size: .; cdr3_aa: ASSLGGQGLYGYT
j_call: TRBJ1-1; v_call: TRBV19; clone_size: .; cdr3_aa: ASGTGGRTEAF
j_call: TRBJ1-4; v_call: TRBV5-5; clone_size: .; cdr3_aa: ASSLMGPEKLF
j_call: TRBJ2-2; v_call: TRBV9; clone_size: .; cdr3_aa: ASSPGGLETGELF
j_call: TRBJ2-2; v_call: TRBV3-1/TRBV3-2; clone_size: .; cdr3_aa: ASSLAGTGGHNTGELF
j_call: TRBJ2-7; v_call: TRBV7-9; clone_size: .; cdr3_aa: ASSGPGQGREQY
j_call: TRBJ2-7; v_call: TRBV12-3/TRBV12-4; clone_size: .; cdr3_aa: ASAGTSREQY
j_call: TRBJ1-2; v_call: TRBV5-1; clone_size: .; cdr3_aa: ASSLRDKNYGYT
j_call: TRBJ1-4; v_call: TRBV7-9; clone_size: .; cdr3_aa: ASSLAGGAAANEKLF
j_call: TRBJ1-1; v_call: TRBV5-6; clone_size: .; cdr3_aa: ASSRRGGRSTEAF
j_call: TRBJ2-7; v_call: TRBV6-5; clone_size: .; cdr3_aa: ASSWGGTSYEQY
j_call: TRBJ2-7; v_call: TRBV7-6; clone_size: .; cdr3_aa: ASSSEQGTNYEQY
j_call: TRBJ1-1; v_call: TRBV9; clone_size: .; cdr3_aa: ASSVGGMNTEAF
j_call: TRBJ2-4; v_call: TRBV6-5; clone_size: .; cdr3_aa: ASSLSPSGQNIQY
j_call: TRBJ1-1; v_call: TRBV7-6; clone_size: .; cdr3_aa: ASSSLSPGVNTEAF
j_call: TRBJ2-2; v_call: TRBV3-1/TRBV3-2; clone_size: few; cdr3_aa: ASSQGQGLTGELF
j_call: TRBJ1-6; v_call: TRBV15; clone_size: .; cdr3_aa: ATRHLSPLH
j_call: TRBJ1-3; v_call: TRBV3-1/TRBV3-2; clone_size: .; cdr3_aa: ASSQEAGGAGNTIY
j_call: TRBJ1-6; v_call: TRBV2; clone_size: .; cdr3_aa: ASNGEGAGSPLH
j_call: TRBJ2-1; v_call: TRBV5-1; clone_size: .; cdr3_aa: ASSLLAGEAYEQF
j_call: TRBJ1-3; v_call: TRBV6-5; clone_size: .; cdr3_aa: ASSYDRGNTIY
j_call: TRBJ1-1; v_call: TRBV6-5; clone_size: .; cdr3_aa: ASSYRSGVNTEAF
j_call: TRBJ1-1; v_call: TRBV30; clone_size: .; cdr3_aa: AWKRTARSTEAF
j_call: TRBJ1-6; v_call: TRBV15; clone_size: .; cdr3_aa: ATSRGQSGSLH